This T cell receptor beta chain was sequenced for a study of T-cell reconstitution after alpha-beta-depleted transplantation in children. This clonotype has only a few counts. TCRbeta library construction was performed incorporating unique molecular identifiers. TCRdb re-derived calls from the PCR reads in MiXCR, one entry per CDR3 protein. Of some 350,000 distinct CDR3 sequences in the sample, roughly 17% were seen once. The CDR3 contains 14 residues. V dropped 3 bases and J dropped 4 bases, with 12 bases sitting between them. The origin of this receptor is a male patient aged 2-9 years who had a stem cell transplant for acute lymphoblastic leukemia, so the T cells may come from the graft donor. The input for sequencing was PBMCs, mostly from graft donor cells, taken 360 days after TCRalphabeta/CD19-depleted stem cell transplant. The V and J genes are TRBV12-3 or TRBV12-4 and TRBJ2-5; D not resolved. The CDR3 loop reads CASSFSGLGETQYF. The DNA for the CDR3 is TGTGCCAGCAGTTTCTCGGGCCTGGGAGAGACCCAGTACTTC.